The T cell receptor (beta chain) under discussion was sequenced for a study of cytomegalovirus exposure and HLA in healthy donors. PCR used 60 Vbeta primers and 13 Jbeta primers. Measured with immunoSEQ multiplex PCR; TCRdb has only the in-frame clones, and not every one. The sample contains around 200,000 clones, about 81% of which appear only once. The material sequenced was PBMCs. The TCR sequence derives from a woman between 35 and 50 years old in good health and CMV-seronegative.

CDR3 coding DNA: TGTGCCAGCAGCCCGGGGGAGCTTTACGAGCAGTACTTC. This codes for CASSPGELYEQYF. The genes are TRBV7-6 and TRBJ2-7; a weak D match, TRBD2 (6 bases). CDR3 length: 13 amino acids. Germline values: CDR1 SGHVS, CDR2 FNYEAQ. Between the trimmed V and J ends, which lost 5 bases and 4 bases, there was a span of 12 bases.